Below are 15 T cell receptor beta chains sequenced from a single sample in a study of T cell clonotyping in hematopoietic cell transplantation. TCRdb's table, derived via immunoSEQ multiplex PCR, lists solely in-frame clones and lacks some. The sample holds about 45,000 clones, about 93% seen once. The sample consisted of peripheral blood mononuclear cells. Receptor source: a woman between 45 and 60 years old in good health. Some clones in this sample may be carry-over from other donors' samples.

Concerning this clone: Its ends do not fully match the called genes, so a read error is possible. This rearrangement joins TRBV7-8 to TRBJ1-3, with a weak D call TRBD1 (5 bases). This CDR3 spans 16 amino acids. Germline V CDR1 and CDR2: SGHVS, FQNEAQ. The CDR3 sequence is CASSIARGWGGNTIYF. In nucleotides, the CDR3 is TGTGCCAGCAGCATAGCCCGGGGCTGGGGTGGAAACACCATATATTTT.

The V and J genes are TRBV14 and TRBJ1-6; the match to TRBD1 covers 8 bases. The V and J ends lost 3 bases and 2 bases, in that order; junction bases with no gene match: 6. The germline CDR1 and CDR2 sequences are SGHDN and FVKESK. The CDR3 is 17 residues long. CDR3 sequence reads: CASSHLGQGAYNSPLHF. The CDR3 nucleotides read TGTGCCAGCAGCCATTTAGGACAGGGTGCCTATAATTCACCCCTCCACTTT.

The chain has TRBV7-2 and TRBJ1-4, with 7 bases fitting TRBD1. Germline CDR1 reads SGHTA; CDR2 reads FQGNSA. Losses at the gene ends were 3 bases for V and 7 bases for J; bases not matched to a gene: 5. The CDR3 extends over 14 amino acids. The CDR3 spells CASSLTGFGEKLFF. CDR3 nucleotides: TGTGCCAGCAGCTTGACAGGGTTTGGTGAAAAACTGTTTTTT. Variable domain in full (rest from reference TRBV7-2 and TRBJ1-4): GAGVSQSPSNKVTEKGKDVELRCDPISGHTALYWYRQSLGQGLEFLIYFQGNSAPDKSGLPSDRFSAERTGGSVSTLTIQRTQQEDSAVYLCASSLTGFGEKLFFGSGTQLSVL.

Here the CDR3 reads CASSTPASGSYEQYF. The CDR3 nucleotides read TGTGCCAGTAGTACCCCGGCTAGCGGATCCTACGAGCAGTACTTC. This rearrangement joins TRBV19 to TRBJ2-7; 7 bases align to TRBD2. The V segment lost 4 bases and the J segment 1 base; nucleotides outside the gene matches: 7. Germline lookup yields CDR1 LNHDA and CDR2 SQIVND (reference sequence). CDR3 size: 15 residues.

This sequence joins TRBV4-2 and TRBJ1-3; TRBD1 might be the D (6 bases). The length of the CDR3 is 15 residues. CDR1 is LGHNA, CDR2 YNFKEQ, per germline. V was shortened by 3 bases and J by 1 base, with 10 bases between the two germline ends. The CDR3 region is CASSQTQGSGNTIYF. The CDR3 DNA reads TGTGCCAGCAGCCAGACTCAGGGGTCTGGAAACACCATATATTTT.

The chain links TRBV19 to TRBJ2-1; D may correspond to TRBD1 or TRBD2 (5 bases each). The CDR3 has 15 residues. The V gene lost 3 bases and the J gene lost 0 bases, with 9 bases spanning the gap. Germline CDR1 LNHDA, CDR2 SQIVND (reference sequence). For the CDR3, the DNA is TGTGCCAGTAGTATGGGGGAGAGCTCCTACAATGAGCAGTTCTTC. Encoded protein: CASSMGESSYNEQFF.

The chain joins TRBV7-2 to TRBJ2-3; 8 positions match TRBD1. V gave up 7 bases and J gave up 5 bases; unmatched junction bases: 11. Germline CDR1 reads SGHTA; CDR2 reads FQGNSA. The CDR3 consists of 15 residues. DNA of the CDR3: TGTGCCAGCACCTTGGGACAGGCGGCTGGAGATACGCAGTATTTT. Protein sequence: CASTLGQAAGDTQYF. The full variable domain, with the rest looked up from reference TRBV7-2 and TRBJ2-3, is GAGVSQSPSNKVTEKGKDVELRCDPISGHTALYWYRQSLGQGLEFLIYFQGNSAPDKSGLPSDRFSAERTGGSVSTLTIQRTQQEDSAVYLCASTLGQAAGDTQYFGPGTRLTVL.

This chain uses TRBV7-9 with TRBJ1-1; D is uncertain. This CDR3 spans 15 amino acids. CDR1 and CDR2 (germline): SEHNR, FQNEAQ (reference sequence). V was shortened by 4 bases and J by 5 bases, with 17 bases between the two germline ends. This chain's CDR3 is CASSSPGLELTEAFF. CDR3 nucleotides: TGTGCCAGCAGCTCCCCTGGGTTGGAGTTAACTGAAGCTTTCTTT.

The rearrangement uses TRBV30 and TRBJ2-3, with D tentatively TRBD1 (7 bases). Per the germline V gene, CDR1 is GTSNPN and CDR2 is SVGIG (reference sequence). CDR3 length equals 14 residues. V gave up 3 bases and J gave up 6 bases, with 16 bases separating them. CDR3 coding DNA: TGTGCCTGGAGCGACAGGGACGGGGGTGATACGCAGTATTTT. This translates into CAWSDRDGGDTQYF.

The genes are TRBV29-1 and TRBJ2-1, with TRBD2 matching 10 bases. Germline V gives CDR1 SQVTM, CDR2 ANQGSEA. This CDR3 region has 13 residues. V dropped 8 bases and J dropped 9; count of bases not matched to a gene: 10. The CDR3 region is CSSRTSGWGEQFF. The CDR3 bases are TGCAGCTCTCGGACTAGCGGTTGGGGTGAGCAGTTCTTC.

The V and J genes are TRBV19 and TRBJ2-5, with 12 bases identical to TRBD2. CDR1 is LNHDA and CDR2 is SQIVND in the germline V gene (reference sequence). The CDR3 consists of 17 residues. V lost 7 bases and J lost 2; bases outside the gene matches: 11. CDR3 loop: CASNPGVGLAGQETQYF. The CDR3 coding sequence is TGTGCCAGTAACCCGGGGGTTGGACTAGCGGGGCAAGAGACCCAGTACTTC.

The chain recombines TRBV4-3 with TRBJ1-1, with D uncertain. This CDR3 has 13 residues. Germline V gives CDR1 LGHNA, CDR2 YSLEER. Deletions cut 7 bases from V and 1 base from J, with 10 bases between. The CDR3 reads CASTLDANTEAFF. As DNA, the CDR3 is TGCGCCAGCACCCTGGACGCGAACACTGAAGCTTTCTTT.

The rearrangement joins TRBV19 to TRBJ2-1, with 7 nucleotides matching TRBD1. CDR1 and CDR2 from the germline V gene are LNHDA and SQIVND (reference sequence). With 7 bases clipped from V and 8 bases from J, the junction kept 11 bases outside the gene matches. This CDR3 contains 14 residues. The CDR3 protein is CASNGDRVNHEQFF. The CDR3 DNA is TGTGCCAGTAATGGTGACAGGGTAAACCATGAGCAGTTCTTC.

V and J are TRBV6-5 and TRBJ2-7; D not certain. V lost 8 bases and J 2 bases, leaving 10 bases between the germline ends. CDR1 and CDR2 from the germline V gene are MNHEY and SVGAGI. This CDR3 is built from 12 residues. CDR3 sequence: CASGVPPYEQYF. As DNA, the CDR3 is TGTGCCAGCGGGGTGCCTCCCTACGAGCAGTACTTC.

This clone is a singleton in its sample. The chain links TRBV19 to TRBJ2-7, with D possibly matching TRBD2 (5 bases). This CDR3 has 12 amino acids. CDR1 LNHDA and CDR2 SQIVND come from the germline V gene (reference sequence). The germline V and J ends were trimmed by 8 bases and 7 bases, with 15 bases remaining between them. CDR3 DNA sequence: TGTGCCAGTGGGGAGAACTTTGGGGAGCAGTACTTC. Amino acid sequence: CASGENFGEQYF.